The clone carrying this T cell receptor (beta chain) was seen ten or more times. Exclusion of patients followed from uncontrolled infection, other autoimmune disease, pregnancy or lactation. From RNA transcripts, TCR beta CDR3 regions were amplified. TCR CDR3 underwent first-round RT-PCR with the HTBI primer set. MiXCR, applied by TCRdb to the multiplex PCR reads, yields one record per CDR3 protein. The sample yields more than 500,000 distinct CDR3 sequences, 16% seen once. The CDR3 is 19 residues long. Germline V gene lookup returns CDR1 SEHNR and CDR2 FQNEAQ (reference sequence). Losses at the gene ends were 4 bases for V and 5 bases for J; bases not matched to a gene: 20. This specimen belongs to a study of T cells in Graves' hyperthyroidism and ophthalmopathy.

The chain recombines TRBV7-9 with TRBJ1-1; 9 positions match TRBD1. The origin of this receptor is a young woman with Graves' ophthalmopathy. The sample was blood. CDR3 DNA: TGTGCCAGCAGCTCATCCCCCGGGACAGGGTACTTCCGATCAACTGAAGCTTTCTTT. It yields the protein CASSSSPGTGYFRSTEAFF.